This T cell receptor beta chain stems from a study of long-term antiretroviral therapy in people with HIV. Study-level points and caveats: No data were available on ART adherence, viral resistance or therapy changes. HIV repertoires spanned tighter CDR3 length ranges than controls did.

All donors provided no fewer than one pre-ART and no fewer than two post-ART PBMC samples. V gave up 3 bases and J gave up 6 bases, with 9 bases separating them. The CDR3 runs to 12 residues. Germline V gene data show CDR1 as KGHSH and CDR2 as LQKENI. Note on this clone: Its antigen is currently unknown.

Survey-level resolution applied to immunoSEQ assay v3.0. Assay used: immunoSEQ multiplex PCR; TCRdb lists only in-frame clones, some missing. The sample includes tens of thousands of clones, 85% to 90% of them seen just once. The V and J genes are TRBV18 and TRBJ2-7; D remains unclear. The receptor's source is a woman aged 45 to 65 with HIV. This specimen was unsorted PBMCs, taken 3.1 years after starting antiretroviral therapy. CDR3 protein: CASSPSDSEQYF. The DNA of the CDR3 is TGTGCCAGCTCACCGTCAGATTCCGAGCAGTACTTC. The full variable domain, its missing parts supplied by reference TRBV18 and TRBJ2-7, is NAGVMQNPRHLVRRRGQEARLRCSPMKGHSHVYWYRQLPEEGLKFMVYLQKENIIDESGMPKERFSAEFPKEGPSILRIQQVVRGDSAAYFCASSPSDSEQYFGPGTRLTVT.